Below, one T cell receptor beta chain is given with its context. This entry belongs to a study of blood T cell repertoires in COVID-19. The germline CDR1 and CDR2 sequences are KGHDR and SFDVKD. Trimming removed 4 bases from V and 11 bases from J, with 19 bases in between. The CDR3 length is 14 residues. The data were produced by immunoSEQ multiplex PCR, yet TCRdb's version contains in-frame clones alone and is incomplete. The profile shows roughly 280,000 clones, just under 90% of them singletons. The specimen sequenced was PBMCs or T cells enriched from blood (not recorded which). This chain links TRBV24-1 with TRBJ1-1, with D possibly matching TRBD1 (6 bases). This clonotype was obtained from an older woman who had recovered from COVID-19. CDR3 bases: TGTGCCACCAGTGAGCATGACAGGCCCCGACGGGCTTTCTTT. Translation gives CATSEHDRPRRAFF.